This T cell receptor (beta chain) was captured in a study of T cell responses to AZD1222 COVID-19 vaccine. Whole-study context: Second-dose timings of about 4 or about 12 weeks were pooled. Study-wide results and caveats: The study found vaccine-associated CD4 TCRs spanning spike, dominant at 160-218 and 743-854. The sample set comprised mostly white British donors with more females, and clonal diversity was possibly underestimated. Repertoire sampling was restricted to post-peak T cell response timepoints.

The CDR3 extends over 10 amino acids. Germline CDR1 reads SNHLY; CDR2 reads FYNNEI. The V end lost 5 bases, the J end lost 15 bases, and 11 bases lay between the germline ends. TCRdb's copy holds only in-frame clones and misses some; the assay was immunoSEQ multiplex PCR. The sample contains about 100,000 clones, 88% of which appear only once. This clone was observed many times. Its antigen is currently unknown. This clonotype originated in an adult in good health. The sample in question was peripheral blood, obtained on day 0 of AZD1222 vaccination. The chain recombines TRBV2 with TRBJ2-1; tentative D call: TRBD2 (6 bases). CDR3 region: CASSPGLRFF. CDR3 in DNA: TGTGCCAGCAGTCCCGGACTAAGGTTCTTC.